Following are 21 T cell receptor beta chains from one sample sequenced in a study of blood T cell repertoires in COVID-19. Sequencing used immunoSEQ multiplex PCR; TCRdb keeps in-frame clones, though not all of them. The sample holds approximately 100,000 clones; 82% are singletons and the top ten take roughly a tenth. The sequenced sample consisted of peripheral blood. The origin of the receptors is a man aged 65 to 85 with active or convalescent COVID-19.

The rearrangement links TRBV6-4 to TRBJ2-7, with a weak D call TRBD2 (6 bases). CDR3 length equals 14 residues. Per germline, CDR1 MRHNA and CDR2 SNTAGT. V gave up 6 bases and J gave up 1 base, with 13 bases separating them. The CDR3 bases are TGTGCCAGCAGCCCGAACGGGGGATCCTACGAGCAGTACTTC. This codes for CASSPNGGSYEQYF.

The chain has TRBV3-1 (or the pseudogene TRBV3-2) and TRBJ2-7; D possibly corresponds to TRBD1 (5 bases). The ends were cut back, 4 bases at V and 7 bases at J, with 11 bases in the middle. The germline CDR1 and CDR2 sequences are LGHDT and YNNKEL (reference sequence). The CDR3 has 12 residues. CDR3 sequence: CASSRQRLEQYF. CDR3 DNA sequence: TGTGCCAGCAGCCGACAGCGTTTAGAGCAGTACTTC.

This chain links TRBV30 with TRBJ1-5; maybe TRBD1 (6 bases). V shed 1 base and J shed 3 bases, with 10 bases lying between them. In germline, CDR1 is GTSNPN, CDR2 SVGIG (reference sequence). CDR3 length: 14 amino acids. CDR3 in DNA: TGTGCCTGGAGTGCGGGACACTTCAATCAGCCCCAGCATTTT. It encodes CAWSAGHFNQPQHF.

The chain combines TRBV2 with TRBJ2-1, with 11 bases aligning to TRBD2. Germline values: CDR1 SNHLY, CDR2 FYNNEI. V lost 6 bases and J lost 5; bases outside the gene matches: 6. The CDR3 covers 15 residues. The CDR3 spells CASRQLAGVDNEQFF. The CDR3 DNA is TGTGCCAGCAGACAACTAGCGGGGGTCGACAATGAGCAGTTCTTC.

The J gene is TRBJ2-3, the V gene TRBV9; no clear D. The V gene's germline CDR1 is SGDLS and CDR2 YYNGEE. The CDR3 is made up of 14 amino acids. Trimming took 4 bases from V and 0 from J, leaving 9 bases between them. Written as DNA, the CDR3 is TGTGCCAGCAGCTCGTCTACTAGCACAGATACGCAGTATTTT. Translating gives CASSSSTSTDTQYF. The full variable domain, its missing parts supplied by reference TRBV9 and TRBJ2-3, is DSGVTQTPKHLITATGQRVTLRCSPRSGDLSVYWYQQSLDQGLQFLIQYYNGEERAKGNILERFSAQQFPDLHSELNLSSLELGDSALYFCASSSSTSTDTQYFGPGTRLTVL.

This clone showed up just once. The J gene is TRBJ1-4, the V gene TRBV4-2; no clear D. This CDR3 is 15 amino acids long. Germline V lookup: CDR1 LGHNA, CDR2 YNFKEQ. The V end was cut by 1 base, the J end by 4 bases, with 10 bases between. The CDR3, as DNA: TGTGCCAGCAGCCAAGGTCGGGAACGTAATGAAAAACTGTTTTTT. Amino acid sequence: CASSQGRERNEKLFF.

The V gene is TRBV13, the J gene TRBJ1-1; the D is unclear. Germline values: CDR1 PRHDT, CDR2 FYEKMQ (reference sequence). V was clipped by 0 bases and J by 9 bases, with 8 bases between them. CDR3 size: 12 residues. CDR3 residues: CASSLGAPQAFF. CDR3 nucleotides: TGTGCCAGCAGCTTAGGGGCCCCGCAAGCTTTCTTT.

This clone was seen just once. V gene TRBV18 combines with J gene TRBJ1-4; D perhaps matches TRBD1 (6 bases). Germline-derived CDR1 and CDR2 are KGHSH and LQKENI. CDR3 length: 16 residues. V gave up 0 bases and J gave up 8 bases, with 16 bases separating them. CDR3 in amino acids: CASSPPQGQSGEKLFF. The CDR3 DNA reads TGTGCCAGCTCACCACCTCAGGGGCAGTCGGGAGAAAAACTGTTTTTT.

This clone was recorded once. The chain carries TRBV18 and TRBJ1-3; no clear D. Trimming removed 5 bases at V and 0 bases at J, with 14 bases between. The CDR3 has 16 residues. Germline V lookup: CDR1 KGHSH, CDR2 LQKENI. CDR3 in DNA: TGTGCCAGCTCATCCGTCTCAGGTTACTCTGGAAACACCATATATTTT. It codes for CASSSVSGYSGNTIYF.

A few counts support this clone. The chain couples TRBV2 to TRBJ2-6; D not resolved. The CDR3 runs to 12 residues. Germline values: CDR1 SNHLY, CDR2 FYNNEI. Trimming stripped 8 bases from V and 4 bases from J, with 6 bases between. In nucleotides, the CDR3 is TGTGCCAGCCAGGCCGGGGCCAACGTCCTGACTTTC. Translation gives CASQAGANVLTF.

J is TRBJ1-3 and V is TRBV5-4, with TRBD1 matching 10 bases. There are 19 residues in the CDR3. J lost 1 base, V lost 4 bases, and 14 bases had no gene match. Per germline, CDR1 SGHNT and CDR2 YYREEE (reference sequence). CDR3 DNA sequence: TGTGCCAGCAGCCCCGGCTGGGACAGGGGAAATATGTCTGGAAACACCATATATTTT. Translated, it gives CASSPGWDRGNMSGNTIYF.

This clone came up a few times. The DNA for the CDR3 is TGTGCCAGTAGTTGGCAGGCACACAACACTGAAGCTTTCTTT. Its protein product is CASSWQAHNTEAFF. The chain is built from TRBV19 and TRBJ1-1, with unresolved D. This CDR3 is built from 14 residues. CDR1 and CDR2 from the germline V gene are LNHDA and SQIVND (reference sequence). Trimming removed 5 bases from V and 2 bases from J, with 12 bases in between.

The CDR3 here is CASSKGEGQFF. CDR3 in DNA: TGTGCCAGTAGTAAGGGTGAGGGGCAGTTCTTC. The chain is built from TRBV19 and TRBJ2-1, with D possibly matching TRBD2 (5 bases). This CDR3 contains 11 residues. V lost 4 bases and J lost 12, with 10 bases in between. Germline lookup yields CDR1 LNHDA and CDR2 SQIVND (reference sequence).

This rearrangement joins TRBV18 to TRBJ2-3, with 12 bases fitting TRBD2. The CDR3 consists of 17 residues. The junction had 8 bases not matched to a gene; V was cut back by 1 base and J by 6 bases. Germline CDR1 KGHSH, CDR2 LQKENI. CDR3 amino acids: CASSPRASGGADDTQYF. The CDR3 nucleotides are TGTGCCAGCTCACCACGGGCTAGCGGGGGGGCAGATGATACGCAGTATTTT.

This clone was seen a single time. V and J are TRBV5-1 and TRBJ2-7, with D possibly matching TRBD2 (5 bases). The CDR3 is 15 amino acids. Germline values: CDR1 SGHRS, CDR2 YFSETQ. Trimming took 1 base from V and 0 from J, leaving 11 bases between them. Here the CDR3 reads CASSLSRDLSYEQYF. The CDR3, as DNA: TGCGCCAGCAGCTTGTCGAGGGATCTCTCCTACGAGCAGTACTTC.

This clone was seen a few times. The J gene is TRBJ1-1, the V gene TRBV7-3; 8 positions match TRBD1. CDR3 size: 13 residues. Germline loops: CDR1 SGHTA, CDR2 FQGTGA. The ends lost 6 bases at V and 3 bases at J; junction bases unmatched: 3. CDR3 DNA: TGTGCCAGCAGATTGACAGGGGACACTGAAGCTTTCTTT. Protein sequence: CASRLTGDTEAFF. The full variable domain, with the rest looked up from reference TRBV7-3 and TRBJ1-1, is GAGVSQTPSNKVTEKGKYVELRCDPISGHTALYWYRQSLGQGPEFLIYFQGTGAADDSGLPNDRFFAVRPEGSVSTLKIQRTERGDSAVYLCASRLTGDTEAFFGQGTRLTVV.

The rearrangement uses TRBV5-1 and TRBJ2-1; 8 positions match TRBD2. The germline V gene encodes CDR1 SGHRS and CDR2 YFSETQ. The trim removed 3 bases at V and 9 bases at J, leaving 11 bases unmatched. This CDR3 spans 15 amino acids. The CDR3 here is CASSSFEAGGVEQFF. The DNA of the CDR3 is TGCGCCAGCAGCTCGTTCGAGGCGGGGGGAGTTGAGCAGTTCTTC.

The gene calls are TRBV5-1 and TRBJ2-3; D is unresolved. Trimming cost V 0 bases and J 4 bases, with 6 bases left between them. The V gene's germline CDR1 is SGHRS and CDR2 YFSETQ. This CDR3 has 13 amino acids. The CDR3 reads CASSLERSDTQYF. The CDR3 nucleotides are TGCGCCAGCAGCTTGGAGAGATCAGATACGCAGTATTTT.

The chain combines TRBV6-5 with TRBJ2-5, with 10 bases identical to TRBD2. The CDR3 totals 13 residues. CDR1 and CDR2 (germline): MNHEY, SVGAGI. V gave up 11 bases and J gave up 5 bases; unmatched junction bases: 8. CDR3 bases: TGTGCCCTCCGAGGGACTAGCGTTGAGACCCAGTACTTC. Translation: CALRGTSVETQYF.

This chain's CDR3 is CASSIRGDATDTQYF. The DNA of the CDR3 is TGCGCCAGCAGCATACGAGGAGACGCCACAGATACGCAGTATTTT. This chain links TRBV5-1 with TRBJ2-3; no clear D gene. The CDR3 runs 15 residues. Per germline, CDR1 SGHRS and CDR2 YFSETQ. Trimming took off 4 bases at V and 2 bases at J, with 14 bases between the two ends.

This chain joins TRBV14 and TRBJ2-1; possible D gene TRBD1, 6 bases. Per germline, CDR1 SGHDN and CDR2 FVKESK. Trimming stripped 4 bases from V and 4 bases from J, with 17 bases between. The CDR3 totals 16 residues. The chain's CDR3 is CASSPLARTAYNEQFF. The CDR3, as DNA: TGTGCCAGCAGCCCCCTGGCGAGGACAGCATACAATGAGCAGTTCTTC.